These T cell receptor beta chains were read from a single sample in a study of CD8 T cells in ankylosing spondylitis. TCRdb called the 5' RACE reads again in MiXCR, with one record for every CDR3 protein. The table includes 200,000 to 250,000 distinct CDR3 sequences, less than 9.5% detected once. The specimen was blood, either unsorted or a sorted T cell fraction (not recorded which). All receptors derive from a female donor with ankylosing spondylitis or in good health (not recorded which). CDR3s include the opening cysteine and the closing phenylalanine or tryptophan. D genes are given only for firm matches. Clone size is not always given. Where it is, it says once, few, many or a class for expanded clones.

>15|TRBJ1-4|many|TRBV9|TRBD1
CASSETGQGNEKLFF
TGTGCCAGCAGCGAAACGGGACAGGGGAATGAAAAACTGTTTTTT
>14|TRBJ1-6|many|TRBV6-1|-
CASRESSYNSPLHF
TGTGCCAGCAGGGAGAGCTCCTATAATTCACCCCTCCACTTT
>16|TRBJ2-1|-|TRBV29-1|-
CSVEGGAPSSYNEQFF
TGCAGCGTTGAGGGTGGGGCGCCGAGCTCCTACAATGAGCAGTTCTTC
>12|TRBJ2-7|many|TRBV20-1|-
CSARAWNDEQYF
TGCAGTGCTAGAGCCTGGAATGACGAGCAGTACTTC
>11|TRBJ1-1|many|TRBV30|-
CAWRADGEAFF
TGTGCCTGGAGGGCGGACGGTGAAGCTTTCTTT
>14|TRBJ1-1|few|TRBV28|TRBD1
CANSPRTGKIEAFF
TGTGCCAACAGTCCCCGGACAGGGAAAATAGAAGCTTTCTTT
>14|TRBJ1-2|many|TRBV28|-
CASSPLRGRNGYTF
TGTGCCAGCAGTCCCCTCCGGGGGCGGAATGGCTACACCTTC
>15|TRBJ2-3|many|TRBV11-2|TRBD2
CASSGSGRAIDTQYF
TGTGCCAGCAGCGGTAGCGGGAGGGCCATAGATACGCAGTATTTT
>14|TRBJ2-5|-|TRBV10-3|TRBD2
CAIRSSGSYETQYF
TGTGCCATCAGATCTAGCGGGAGCTATGAGACCCAGTACTTC
>15|TRBJ2-3|many|TRBV5-1|TRBD2
CASSWTSGEGDTQYF
TGCGCCAGCAGCTGGACTAGCGGTGAGGGGGATACGCAGTATTTT